One and the same sample provided the 26 T cell receptor beta chains below, sequenced in a study of cytotoxic CD8 clonotypes in ibrutinib-treated CLL. Assay: immunoSEQ multiplex PCR; the TCRdb copy retains only in-frame clones and omits some. The repertoire consists of 53,000 or so clones, with 54% occurring once and the leading ten covering about 24%. Material: PBMCs, obtained at disease progression, from a patient treated with ibrutinib. Source of these receptors: a human donor with chronic lymphocytic leukemia.

The V gene is TRBV6-5, the J gene TRBJ1-1; D is ambiguous. Looked up from germline, CDR1 is MNHEY and CDR2 is SVGAGI. Deletions cut 5 bases from V and 1 base from J, with 11 bases between. The CDR3 spans 14 residues. This chain's CDR3 is CASSPATPNTEAFF. DNA of the CDR3: TGTGCCAGCAGTCCAGCTACACCGAACACTGAAGCTTTCTTT.

This clone was found many times. V usage is TRBV28 and J usage is TRBJ2-7, with 9 positions matching TRBD1. V trimming: 7 bases; J trimming: 3 bases; junction bases outside the gene matches: 4. This CDR3 has 13 residues. The germline V gene has CDR1 MDHEN and CDR2 SYDVKM. DNA of the CDR3: TGTGCCAGCACCCCGACAGGGGGCTACGAGCAGTACTTC. Translating it yields CASTPTGGYEQYF.

The V call is TRBV4-3, the J call TRBJ2-7; 11 nucleotides align to TRBD2. V shed 0 bases and J 2 bases; nucleotides not matched to a gene: 0. Germline lookup yields CDR1 LGHNA and CDR2 YSLEER. The CDR3 length is 15 residues. The CDR3 loop reads CASSQETSGAYEQYF. The CDR3 coding sequence is TGCGCCAGCAGCCAAGAGACTAGCGGGGCCTACGAGCAGTACTTC.

This chain joins TRBV5-8 and TRBJ2-1; D possibly corresponds to TRBD2 (7 bases). CDR1 SGHTS and CDR2 YDEGEE come from the germline V gene. The CDR3 length is 15 residues. Trimming took off 2 bases at V and 7 bases at J, with 16 bases between the two ends. The CDR3, as DNA: TGTGCCAGCAGCTTCGGGCGGGGGCTCTCAAATGAGCAGTTCTTC. Translating gives CASSFGRGLSNEQFF.

This clone has more than one count but fewer than ten. This rearrangement joins TRBV28 to TRBJ1-5; D is perhaps TRBD1 (5 bases). V lost 3 bases to trimming and J lost 0 bases, with 12 bases between them. The length of the CDR3 is 16 residues. CDR1 MDHEN and CDR2 SYDVKM come from the germline V gene. CDR3 nucleotides: TGTGCCAGCAGTTTGGGACCTCGGAATAGCAATCAGCCCCAGCATTTT. Translation gives CASSLGPRNSNQPQHF.

CDR3 in amino acids: CAWSGQNGNTIYF. DNA for the CDR3: TGTGCCTGGAGTGGACAGAACGGAAACACCATATATTTT. The chain recombines TRBV30 with TRBJ1-3; TRBD1 is a possible D gene (5 bases). The germline V and J ends were trimmed by 1 base and 4 bases, with 8 bases remaining between them. Germline V gene data show CDR1 as GTSNPN and CDR2 as SVGIG (reference sequence). The CDR3 is 13 amino acids.

A few counts support this clone. V usage is TRBV27 and J usage is TRBJ2-7; D perhaps matches TRBD2 (5 bases). Trimming stripped 0 bases from V and 6 bases from J, with 9 bases between. Per germline, CDR1 MNHEY and CDR2 SMNVEV (reference sequence). CDR3 length equals 13 residues. The chain's CDR3 is CASSLSSGFEQYF. The CDR3 DNA is TGTGCCAGCAGTTTATCATCGGGGTTCGAGCAGTACTTC.

This rearrangement joins TRBV28 to TRBJ1-5; a weak D match, TRBD1 (5 bases). The CDR3 sequence is 15 residues long. Germline assignment: CDR1 MDHEN and CDR2 SYDVKM. Trimming pared 3 bases from V and 6 bases from J, leaving 15 bases between. DNA for the CDR3: TGTGCCAGCAGTTTCAACCGCGGGGGGGGTCAGCCCCAGCATTTT. It translates to CASSFNRGGGQPQHF.

The chain has TRBV5-1 and TRBJ2-1, with TRBD2 matching over 12 bases. After removal of 3 bases from V and 8 bases from J, the junction contained 6 bases not matched to a gene. This CDR3 is built from 15 residues. CDR1 SGHRS and CDR2 YFSETQ come from the germline V gene. This chain's CDR3 is CASSSGLAGRDEQFF. DNA for the CDR3: TGCGCCAGCAGCTCTGGACTAGCGGGAAGGGATGAGCAGTTCTTC.

V gene TRBV2 combines with J gene TRBJ2-7; 9 nucleotides align to TRBD1. This CDR3 is built from 12 residues. The germline V gene encodes CDR1 SNHLY and CDR2 FYNNEI. V gave up 6 bases and J gave up 5 bases; unmatched junction bases: 2. CDR3 sequence (DNA): TGTGCCAGCAGCGGGACAGGGAACGAGCAGTACTTC. This sequence encodes CASSGTGNEQYF.

This clone was counted only a few times. The chain employs TRBV6-5 and TRBJ1-2; a weak D match, TRBD1 (5 bases). Germline V lookup: CDR1 MNHEY, CDR2 SVGAGI. This CDR3 has 13 amino acids. V was shortened by 4 bases and J by 4 bases, with 10 bases between the two germline ends. CDR3 amino acids: CASSSQASYGYTF. The DNA of the CDR3 is TGTGCCAGCAGTTCACAGGCGTCCTATGGCTACACCTTC.

DNA of the CDR3: TGTGCCAGCAGCCCTCCGGTTACAGATACGCAGTATTTT. This encodes CASSPPVTDTQYF. This rearrangement joins TRBV9 to TRBJ2-3; no firm D call. The CDR3 is made up of 13 amino acids. Germline V gene data show CDR1 as SGDLS and CDR2 as YYNGEE. V was pared by 4 bases and J by 3 bases, with 9 bases between.

V usage is TRBV4-1 and J usage is TRBJ1-5, with D possibly TRBD1 on 6 matching bases. The V and J ends lost 0 bases and 4 bases respectively, with 10 bases between them. The CDR3 is made up of 15 amino acids. CDR1 and CDR2 (germline): MGHRA, YSYEKL. The CDR3 region is CASSQDWTDNQPQHF. The CDR3 nucleotides are TGCGCCAGCAGCCAAGATTGGACAGATAATCAGCCCCAGCATTTT.

This clone came up a few times. This rearrangement joins TRBV7-8 to TRBJ1-1, with D uncertain. The V and J ends lost 6 bases and 1 base respectively, with 12 bases between them. Germline V gene data show CDR1 as SGHVS and CDR2 as FQNEAQ. There are 14 residues in the CDR3. The CDR3 protein is CASSWRGENTEAFF. CDR3 DNA: TGTGCCAGCAGTTGGCGGGGTGAGAACACTGAAGCTTTCTTT.

V usage is TRBV6-1 and J usage is TRBJ2-7, with 11 nucleotides matching TRBD1. Germline lookup yields CDR1 MNHNS and CDR2 SASEGT. V gave up 6 bases and J gave up 0 bases; unmatched junction bases: 4. This CDR3 is built from 15 residues. CDR3 sequence reads: CASRSGTGGSYEQYF. CDR3 nucleotide sequence: TGTGCCAGCAGGTCCGGGACAGGGGGCTCCTACGAGCAGTACTTC.

The chain links TRBV15 to TRBJ1-2; D uncertain. The V gene lost 1 base and the J gene lost 7 bases, with 4 bases spanning the gap. Germline V gene lookup returns CDR1 LNHNV and CDR2 YYDKDF (reference sequence). The CDR3 has 11 residues. Written as DNA, the CDR3 is TGTGCCACCAGCAGAGGGGGTGGCTACACCTTC. Translating gives CATSRGGGYTF.

V usage is TRBV28 and J usage is TRBJ1-6; 8 bases fit TRBD1. Germline CDR1 MDHEN, CDR2 SYDVKM. The CDR3 covers 19 residues. V was clipped by 5 bases and J by 7 bases; unmatched bases: 19. This CDR3 reads CASSNRQGHVRMGNSPLHF. DNA for the CDR3: TGTGCCAGCAGTAATAGACAGGGGCATGTTCGGATGGGGAATTCACCCCTCCACTTT.

The chain combines TRBV15 with TRBJ1-2; possible D gene TRBD1, 5 bases. Trimming took 0 bases from V and 4 from J, leaving 15 bases between them. This CDR3 spans 16 amino acids. The germline gives CDR1 LNHNV, CDR2 YYDKDF (reference sequence). The CDR3 sequence: CATSRDPPGTSYGYTF. The CDR3 DNA reads as TGTGCCACCAGCAGAGATCCCCCCGGGACGAGCTATGGCTACACCTTC.

V usage is TRBV4-1 and J usage is TRBJ1-2, with 7 positions matching TRBD1. The V segment lost 2 bases and the J segment 4 bases; nucleotides outside the gene matches: 7. Per germline, CDR1 MGHRA and CDR2 YSYEKL. This CDR3 has 15 amino acids. CDR3 coding DNA: TGCGCCAGCAGCCAATCTCAACAGGGGTCCTATGGCTACACCTTC. It is translated as CASSQSQQGSYGYTF.

The chain uses TRBV7-3 and TRBJ2-3, with 9 bases lining up with TRBD2. V lost 6 bases, J lost 5 bases, and 15 bases stayed unmatched. The CDR3 spans 17 residues. The germline V gene encodes CDR1 SGHTA and CDR2 FQGTGA. CDR3 region: CASSLTGAGGPEDTQYF. CDR3 in DNA: TGTGCCAGCAGTCTAACCGGGGCGGGAGGGCCAGAAGATACGCAGTATTTT.

The V and J genes are TRBV20-1 and TRBJ2-5, with D uncertain. In germline, CDR1 is DFQATT, CDR2 SNEGSKA (reference sequence). The V end was cut by 3 bases, the J end by 2 bases, with 4 bases between. The CDR3 has 11 residues. The CDR3 region is CSASSQETQYF. The CDR3 DNA reads TGCAGTGCTAGTAGTCAAGAGACCCAGTACTTC.

The V gene is TRBV7-2, the J gene TRBJ1-5, with TRBD1 as a possible D gene (5 bases). Germline V gene lookup returns CDR1 SGHTA and CDR2 FQGNSA. Trimming took off 5 bases at V and 1 base at J, with 15 bases between the two ends. There are 16 residues in the CDR3. DNA of the CDR3: TGTGCCAGCAGCGGCCATGGGGCTTTCAGCAATCAGCCCCAGCATTTT. Its translation: CASSGHGAFSNQPQHF.

The genes are TRBV28 and TRBJ2-2; either TRBD1 or TRBD2 may supply D (5 bases each). Germline values: CDR1 MDHEN, CDR2 SYDVKM. The ends were cut back, 0 bases at V and 3 bases at J, with 8 bases in the middle. The CDR3 has 15 residues. CDR3 in amino acids: CASSLWLGDTGELFF. CDR3 coding DNA: TGTGCCAGCAGTTTATGGTTGGGGGACACCGGGGAGCTGTTTTTT.

This clone was seen more than once but under ten times. The J gene is TRBJ2-7, the V gene TRBV27, with D tentatively TRBD1 or TRBD2 (5 bases each). CDR1 is MNHEY and CDR2 is SMNVEV in the germline V gene (reference sequence). The ends were cut back, 3 bases at V and 0 bases at J, with 12 bases in the middle. There are 15 residues in the CDR3. In DNA form, the CDR3 reads TGTGCCAGCAGTTTGGGGCCGGGGAGCTCCTACGAGCAGTACTTC. Translated, it gives CASSLGPGSSYEQYF.

The J gene is TRBJ2-7, the V gene TRBV13, with D perhaps TRBD1 (5 bases). V lost 5 bases to trimming and J lost 0 bases, with 14 bases between them. The CDR3 runs 15 residues. Looked up from germline, CDR1 is PRHDT and CDR2 is FYEKMQ (reference sequence). This CDR3 reads CASSTPGYISYEQYF. In DNA form, the CDR3 reads TGTGCCAGCAGCACCCCAGGGTACATCTCCTACGAGCAGTACTTC.

The J gene is TRBJ1-5, the V gene TRBV28; unclear D gene. V was cut by 1 base and J by 4 bases, with 14 bases left in between. Germline-derived CDR1 and CDR2 are MDHEN and SYDVKM. The CDR3 runs to 16 residues. CDR3 in amino acids: CASSLSRARRNQPQHF. CDR3 nucleotides: TGTGCCAGCAGTTTATCAAGGGCTAGACGGAATCAGCCCCAGCATTTT.